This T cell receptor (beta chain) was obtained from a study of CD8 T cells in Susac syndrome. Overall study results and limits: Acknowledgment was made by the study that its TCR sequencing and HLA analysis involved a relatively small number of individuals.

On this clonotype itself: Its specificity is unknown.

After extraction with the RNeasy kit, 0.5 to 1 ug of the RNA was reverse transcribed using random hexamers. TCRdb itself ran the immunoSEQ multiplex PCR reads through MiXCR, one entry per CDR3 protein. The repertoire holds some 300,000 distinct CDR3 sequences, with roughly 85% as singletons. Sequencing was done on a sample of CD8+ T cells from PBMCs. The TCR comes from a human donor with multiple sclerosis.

CDR3: CSPNRDEQYF. DNA for the CDR3: TGCAGTCCCAACCGGGACGAGCAGTACTTC. The rearrangement links TRBV20-1 to TRBJ2-7; D ambiguous. The V gene lost 8 bases and the J gene lost 5 bases, with 10 bases spanning the gap. The CDR3 extends over 10 amino acids. Germline V gene lookup returns CDR1 DFQATT and CDR2 SNEGSKA (reference sequence).